These T cell receptor beta chains were read from a single sample in a study of T cells after yellow fever vaccination. Each CDR3 protein gets one entry after TCRdb re-called the 5' RACE reads with MiXCR. The sample includes more than 300,000 distinct CDR3 sequences, 6.8% of them seen just once. The sequencing used PBMCs, collected roughly 47 days after the first yellow fever vaccination. The origin of the receptors is a man younger than 35 who received the YFV17D yellow fever vaccine. CDR3s include the opening cysteine and the closing phenylalanine or tryptophan. The D gene is left open where the match is weak. Expanded clones are given a class, and other clones once, few, many or no size at all.

>.|TRBJ1-2|TRBV30|.
CAWREASSHYGYTF
TGTGCCTGGAGAGAGGCTAGTTCCCACTATGGCTACACCTTC
>TRBD2|TRBJ2-3|TRBV4-3|many
CASSPLAGGESDTQYF
TGCGCCAGCAGCCCCCTAGCGGGGGGGGAATCAGATACGCAGTATTTT
>TRBD1|TRBJ1-1|TRBV20-1|.
CSARLGQMNTEAFF
TGCAGTGCTAGGTTGGGACAGATGAACACTGAAGCTTTCTTT
>TRBD2|TRBJ2-3|TRBV29-1|many
CSVEGTSGRTDTQYF
TGCAGCGTTGAAGGGACTAGCGGGCGCACAGATACGCAGTATTTT
>.|TRBJ2-1|TRBV20-1|few
CSADGGQGRGDEQFF
TGCAGTGCAGACGGAGGACAGGGTCGGGGGGATGAGCAGTTCTTC
>TRBD1|TRBJ1-6|TRBV20-1|few
CSARERDRGLRVNSPLHF
TGCAGTGCTAGAGAACGGGACAGGGGCCTCCGTGTGAATTCACCCCTCCACTTT
>.|TRBJ2-7|TRBV3-1|many
CASSRNTYEQYF
TGTGCCAGCAGCCGTAACACTTACGAGCAGTACTTC
>.|TRBJ2-5|TRBV19|.
CASSPPGGQTQYF
TGTGCCAGTAGTCCCCCCGGGGGGCAGACCCAGTACTTC
>.|TRBJ2-1|TRBV7-8|many
CASSLDGIEQFF
TGTGCCAGCAGCCTGGACGGGATTGAGCAGTTCTTC
>TRBD2|TRBJ2-1|TRBV7-9|few
CASSFTSGGVQFF
TGTGCCAGCAGCTTCACTAGCGGGGGGGTGCAGTTCTTC
>TRBD2|TRBJ2-1|TRBV7-8|.
CASRGLADNEQFF
TGTGCCAGCAGGGGACTAGCGGACAATGAGCAGTTCTTC
>TRBD1|TRBJ1-5|TRBV12-3/TRBV12-4|.
CASSIYDRGFQPQHF
TGTGCCAGCAGTATCTACGACAGGGGTTTTCAGCCCCAGCATTTT
>.|TRBJ2-1|TRBV12-5|few
CASARRGNEQFF
TGTGCTAGTGCCCGGAGGGGGAATGAGCAGTTCTTC
>TRBD1|TRBJ2-7|TRBV11-2|few
CASRAGTGAYEQYF
TGTGCCAGCAGGGCCGGGACAGGGGCCTACGAGCAGTACTTC
>TRBD2|TRBJ2-3|TRBV5-1|few
CASTTSGASTDTQYF
TGCGCCAGCACGACTAGCGGGGCATCCACAGATACGCAGTATTTT
>TRBD2|TRBJ2-3|TRBV10-3|.
CAISDEERGRDTQYF
TGTGCCATCAGTGACGAAGAGCGGGGGAGAGATACGCAGTATTTT
>.|TRBJ1-4|TRBV9|few
CASSATEKNEKLFF
TGTGCCAGCAGCGCGACAGAGAAGAATGAAAAACTGTTTTTT
>.|TRBJ1-4|TRBV7-2|few
CASSLREPNEKLFF
TGTGCCAGCAGCTTAAGGGAACCCAATGAAAAACTGTTTTTT
>.|TRBJ2-3|TRBV29-1|few
CSVEVARGAADTQYF
TGCAGCGTTGAAGTCGCGAGGGGAGCCGCAGATACGCAGTATTTT
>TRBD2|TRBJ2-6|TRBV20-1|.
CSGGGGFGANVLTF
TGCAGCGGGGGGGGAGGCTTCGGGGCCAACGTCCTGACTTTC
>.|TRBJ1-5|TRBV12-3/TRBV12-4|few
CASSQNQPQHF
TGTGCCAGCAGCCAGAATCAGCCCCAGCATTTT
>TRBD1|TRBJ1-6|TRBV7-2|few
CASSKDRVSPLHF
TGTGCCAGCAGCAAGGACAGGGTTTCACCCCTCCACTTT
>TRBD1|TRBJ2-7|TRBV7-9|.
CASSLGQGALESEQYF
TGTGCCAGCAGCTTAGGACAGGGGGCCTTGGAGTCCGAGCAGTACTTC
>.|TRBJ2-3|TRBV19|few
CASKTWGDTQYF
TGTGCCAGTAAGACGTGGGGAGATACGCAGTATTTT
>.|TRBJ2-5|TRBV6-5|.
CASSDNSETQYF
TGTGCCAGCTCAGACAATTCGGAGACCCAGTACTTC
>TRBD1|TRBJ2-1|TRBV27|few
CASKSTGGAYEQFF
TGTGCCAGCAAGTCCACAGGGGGCGCATACGAGCAGTTCTTC
>.|TRBJ2-2|TRBV18|many
CASSPPAGELFF
TGTGCCAGCTCACCACCTGCCGGGGAGCTGTTTTTT
>.|TRBJ1-6|TRBV7-8|few
CASSPRAPRDLHF
TGTGCCAGCAGCCCACGGGCCCCTCGAGACCTCCACTTT
>.|TRBJ2-4|TRBV5-1|many
CASSLASFQPSFKNIQYF
TGCGCCAGCAGCTTGGCATCCTTCCAACCCTCCTTTAAAAACATTCAGTACTTC
>.|TRBJ1-1|TRBV4-2|few
CASSPFGKNTEAFF
TGTGCCAGCAGCCCGTTCGGGAAGAACACTGAAGCTTTCTTT
>.|TRBJ2-7|TRBV10-1|few
CASSERWGSYEQYF
TGCGCCAGCAGTGAGCGCTGGGGGTCCTACGAGCAGTACTTC
>.|TRBJ2-3|TRBV5-6|many
CASSLDLPGGRDTQYF
TGTGCCAGCAGCTTGGATCTTCCGGGGGGCAGGGATACGCAGTATTTT
>TRBD1|TRBJ2-3|TRBV12-3/TRBV12-4|few
CASSRGQGGTDTQYF
TGTGCCAGCAGTCGGGGCCAGGGGGGCACAGATACGCAGTATTTT
>.|TRBJ2-5|TRBV12-3/TRBV12-4|few
CASTPPTPIQETQYF
TGTGCCAGCACCCCCCCGACCCCGATCCAAGAGACCCAGTACTTC
>.|TRBJ2-5|TRBV28|few
CASSLVRVETQYF
TGTGCCAGCAGTTTAGTTAGGGTGGAGACCCAGTACTTC